This TCR beta chain was sequenced for a study of shared clonotypes between healthy human individuals. The CDR3 sequence is 15 residues long. Germline V gene lookup returns CDR1 SGHTA and CDR2 FQGNSA. V was shortened by 1 base and J by 0 bases, with 6 bases between the two germline ends. Assay used: immunoSEQ multiplex PCR; TCRdb lists only in-frame clones, some missing. The sample consists of about 1.9 million clones, roughly 95% of them appearing once. Terminally differentiated effector memory CD45RA+ cells were left out of the naive CD8 fraction, which was CD45RO-negative and positively selected for CCR7. Overall study findings and caveats: When compared with the clonotypes that were shared by all four sorted-subset donors, the non-shared clonotypes turned out to have lower generation probabilities. The diversity represented, both genetic and in exposure history, was limited by few donors. Generally, estimated richness proved larger in naive subsets than it did in memory subsets.

On this clone: What it recognizes is unknown.

This rearrangement joins TRBV7-2 to TRBJ2-2; unclear D gene. This sequence originates from a man aged 18 to 29 in good health. Some clones in this sample may be carry-over from other donors' samples. Material: naive CD8+ T cells from PBMCs. CDR3 amino acids: CASSLGYANTGELFF. DNA of the CDR3: TGTGCCAGCAGCTTAGGTTACGCGAACACCGGGGAGCTGTTTTTT.